A selection of T cell receptor beta chains follows, all from one sample in a study of T cells in Graves' hyperthyroidism and ophthalmopathy. TCRdb called the multiplex PCR reads again in MiXCR, with one record for every CDR3 protein. The sample records 300,000 to 400,000 distinct CDR3 sequences, around 15% being singletons. Sequenced: blood. All receptors derive from a woman aged 25-40 years with Graves' ophthalmopathy. CDR3s include the opening cysteine and the closing phenylalanine or tryptophan. A D gene is named only where the DNA matches it firmly. The size of a clone is reported for some rows only, either as once, few or many, or as a class for expanded clones.

TRBV19,TRBD1,TRBJ1-5,-,TGTGCCAGCCAACCGATCCGGGACAGGAATCAGCCCCAGCATTTT,CASQPIRDRNQPQHF
TRBV28,TRBD1,TRBJ1-4,many,TGTGCCAGCAGTTTACCGGGACAGGGGGGGGAAAAACTGTTTTTT,CASSLPGQGGEKLFF
TRBV6-1,-,TRBJ2-7,many,TGTGCCAGCAGTTACGGGACCCCTATCTCCTACGAGCAGTACTTC,CASSYGTPISYEQYF
TRBV28,-,TRBJ1-2,many,TGTGCCAGCAGTTTGGGGGAGGGCCACACCTTC,CASSLGEGHTF
TRBV6-1,-,TRBJ2-2,few,TGTGCCAGCAGTGAAGCCGGGACACGTAGGGAGATCGGGGAGCTGTTTTTT,CASSEAGTRREIGELFF
TRBV5-1,-,TRBJ2-5,many,TGCGCCAGCAGAAGGGAAGGATGGGAGACCCAGTACTTC,CASRREGWETQYF
TRBV5-1,-,TRBJ1-6,many,TGCGCCAGCAGCCCCACGGGGTCAAGCTCCTATAATTCACCCCTCCACTTT,CASSPTGSSSYNSPLHF
TRBV12-3/TRBV12-4,-,TRBJ2-3,many,TGTGCCAGCAGTTTCGGGGGTGCAGATACGCAGTATTTT,CASSFGGADTQYF
TRBV29-1,TRBD2,TRBJ2-7,few,TGCAGCGCGACTAGCGGGGGGGCAAGGGAGCAGTACTTC,CSATSGGAREQYF
TRBV24-1,-,TRBJ2-1,many,TGTGCCACCAGTGACTCTCGGGGTGGGGTTCCAAGATACAATGAGCAGTTCTTC,CATSDSRGGVPRYNEQFF
TRBV6-2/TRBV6-3,-,TRBJ1-1,-,TGTGCCAGCAGGGGCGGACTGGAGACTGAAGCTTTCTTT,CASRGGLETEAFF
TRBV6-5,-,TRBJ1-1,few,TGTGCCAGCAGTTACTCGACGATTCGGAACACTGAAGCTTTCTTT,CASSYSTIRNTEAFF
TRBV27,-,TRBJ1-6,-,TGTGCCAGCAGTTTACAGGGGTTACCCCTCCACTTT,CASSLQGLPLHF
TRBV2,-,TRBJ2-4,many,TGTGCCAGCAGTGATCGAGGGGCCATAGCCAAAAACATTCAGTACTTC,CASSDRGAIAKNIQYF
TRBV12-3/TRBV12-4,-,TRBJ1-5,many,TGTGCCAGCAGTACCCCCGGGCAGCCCCAGCATTTT,CASSTPGQPQHF
TRBV28,TRBD2,TRBJ2-3,many,TGTGCCAGCAGCTCCCCGGGACAGGGGACTAGCGGGAGTAGCACAGATACGCAGTATTTT,CASSSPGQGTSGSSTDTQYF
TRBV3-1,TRBD2,TRBJ2-7,-,TGTGCCAGCAGCCAAGCAGCGGGGGGGCTTCTTTACGAGCAGTACTTC,CASSQAAGGLLYEQYF
TRBV7-9,-,TRBJ1-6,-,TGTGCCAGCAGCCCTCCGGGGAGGGACAATTCACCCCTCCACTTT,CASSPPGRDNSPLHF
TRBV2,TRBD2,TRBJ2-3,-,TGTGCCAGCAGTGAATTGGGGCTAGCGGCTAGCACAAATACGCAGTATTTT,CASSELGLAASTNTQYF
TRBV30,TRBD1,TRBJ2-3,many,TGTGCCTGGAGTGTATATTGGGCAGGGGGCTATACGCAGTATTTT,CAWSVYWAGGYTQYF